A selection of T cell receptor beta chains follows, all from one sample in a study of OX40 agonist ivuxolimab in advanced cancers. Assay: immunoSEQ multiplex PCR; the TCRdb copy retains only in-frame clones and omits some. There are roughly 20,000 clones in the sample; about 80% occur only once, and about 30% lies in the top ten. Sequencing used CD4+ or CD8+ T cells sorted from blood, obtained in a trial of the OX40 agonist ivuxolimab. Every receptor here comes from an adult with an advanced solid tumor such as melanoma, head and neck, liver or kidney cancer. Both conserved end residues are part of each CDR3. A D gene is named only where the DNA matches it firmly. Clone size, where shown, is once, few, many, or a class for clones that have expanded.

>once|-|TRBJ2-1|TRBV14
CASSPTSRGRSYNEQFF
TGTGCCAGCAGCCCCACTAGCAGAGGGAGGTCCTACAATGAGCAGTTCTTC
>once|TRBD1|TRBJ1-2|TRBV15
CATSLLGQRNNYGYTF
TGTGCCACCAGCTTGCTGGGACAGAGAAACAACTATGGCTACACCTTC
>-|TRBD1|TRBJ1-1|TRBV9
CASSARQGADTEAFF
TGTGCCAGCAGCGCGCGACAGGGGGCAGACACTGAAGCTTTCTTT
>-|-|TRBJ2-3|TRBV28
CASISDQVTDTQYF
TGTGCCAGCATCTCAGATCAGGTCACAGATACGCAGTATTTT
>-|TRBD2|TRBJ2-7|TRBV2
CASSDLLADEQYF
TGTGCCAGCAGTGATTTACTAGCGGACGAGCAGTACTTC
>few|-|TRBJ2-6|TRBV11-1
CASSFRASGANVLTF
TGTGCCAGCAGCTTTAGGGCTTCTGGGGCCAACGTCCTGACTTTC
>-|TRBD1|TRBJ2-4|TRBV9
CASSPRTGAKNIQYF
TGTGCCAGCAGCCCCCGGACAGGAGCCAAAAACATTCAGTACTTC
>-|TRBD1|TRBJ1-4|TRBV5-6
CASSPSLGGHEKLFF
TGTGCCAGCAGCCCCTCCCTAGGGGGCCACGAAAAACTGTTTTTT
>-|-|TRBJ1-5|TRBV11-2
CASSLSNQPQHF
TGTGCCAGCAGCTTAAGCAATCAGCCCCAGCATTTT
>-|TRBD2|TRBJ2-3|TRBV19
CASSIGLAGAVPSDTQYF
TGTGCCAGTAGTATTGGACTAGCGGGAGCTGTGCCCTCAGATACGCAGTATTTT
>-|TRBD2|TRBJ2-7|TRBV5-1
CASSLELAGAPEQYF
TGCGCCAGCAGCTTGGAACTAGCGGGTGCTCCCGAGCAGTACTTC
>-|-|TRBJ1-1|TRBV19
CASSILLGTEAFF
TGTGCCAGTAGTATTTTATTGGGTACTGAAGCTTTCTTT
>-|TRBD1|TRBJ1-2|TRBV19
CASSHRGSDYGYTF
TGTGCCAGTAGCCACAGGGGTAGTGATTATGGCTACACCTTC
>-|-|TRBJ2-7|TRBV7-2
CASSSPGKYEQYF
TGTGCCAGCAGCTCGCCGGGGAAATACGAGCAGTACTTC
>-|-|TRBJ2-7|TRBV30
CAWSSRNIYEQYF
TGTGCCTGGAGTAGTAGGAATATCTACGAGCAGTACTTC
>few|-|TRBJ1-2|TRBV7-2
CASSFDSYGYTF
TGTGCCAGCAGCTTTGACAGCTATGGCTACACCTTC
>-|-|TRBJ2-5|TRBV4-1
CASSQVETGPGTQYF
TGCGCCAGCAGCCAAGTCGAGACAGGACCGGGGACCCAGTACTTC
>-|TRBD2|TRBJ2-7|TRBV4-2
CASSRGTSGDYEQYF
TGTGCCAGCAGCCGAGGGACTAGCGGTGACTACGAGCAGTACTTC